The 30 T cell receptor beta chains reported below all come from one sample, sequenced in a study of untreated major depressive disorder. The data were produced by immunoSEQ multiplex PCR, yet TCRdb's version contains in-frame clones alone and is incomplete. The sample holds 15,000 to 20,000 clones, approximately 81% seen once. Material: CD4+ T cells from PBMCs. These receptors were collected from a woman aged 25 to 45 in good health.

The rearrangement links TRBV29-1 to TRBJ2-5, with a tentative D call TRBD2 (5 bases). Per the germline V gene, CDR1 is SQVTM and CDR2 is ANQGSEA. The V end lost 4 bases, the J end lost 9 bases, and 21 bases lay between the germline ends. CDR3 length equals 14 residues. The CDR3 DNA reads as TGCAGCGTTGGGGCGGGTGATCTAGGATCGGCCCAGTACTTC. It yields the protein CSVGAGDLGSAQYF.

This chain joins TRBV28 and TRBJ2-1; D call uncertain. Germline V gives CDR1 MDHEN, CDR2 SYDVKM. The length of the CDR3 is 14 residues. The V gene lost 10 bases and the J gene lost 0 bases, with 13 bases spanning the gap. CDR3 DNA: TGTGCCACCGATGGTCAACGCTCCTACAATGAGCAGTTCTTC. Its protein product is CATDGQRSYNEQFF. The whole variable domain, remainder taken from reference TRBV28 and TRBJ2-1, is DVKVTQSSRYLVKRTGEKVFLECVQDMDHENMFWYRQDPGLGLRLIYFSYDVKMKEKGDIPEGYSVSREKKERFSLILESASTNQTSMYLCATDGQRSYNEQFFGPGTRLTVL.

This rearrangement joins TRBV7-2 to TRBJ1-6; D is uncertain. The CDR3 is 14 residues long. The V end was cut by 0 bases, the J end by 7 bases, with 7 bases between. Germline CDR1 reads SGHTA; CDR2 reads FQGNSA. The DNA of the CDR3 is TGTGCCAGCAGCTTAGCGAACAGCAATTCACCCCTCCACTTT. Its protein is CASSLANSNSPLHF.

The V call is TRBV4-2, the J call TRBJ1-2; D gene unclear. Germline V gene data show CDR1 as LGHNA and CDR2 as YNFKEQ. This CDR3 comprises 12 residues. Trimming shortened V by 2 bases and J by 8 bases, and 9 bases separated the two germline ends. The chain's CDR3 is CASSQPPSGYTF. Here the CDR3 DNA reads TGTGCCAGCAGCCAACCCCCGTCCGGCTACACCTTC.

The J gene is TRBJ1-4, the V gene TRBV28; the D is unclear. Germline V gene data show CDR1 as MDHEN and CDR2 as SYDVKM. V dropped 2 bases and J dropped 3 bases, with 10 bases sitting between them. The CDR3 contains 15 residues. The CDR3 DNA is TGTGCCAGCAGTTTACCCAGCGGATCTAATGAAAAACTGTTTTTT. As protein: CASSLPSGSNEKLFF.

The gene calls are TRBV4-3 and TRBJ1-1; a weak D match, TRBD1 (6 bases). Germline values: CDR1 LGHNA, CDR2 YSLEER. The CDR3 is 14 residues long. V shed 1 base and J shed 6 bases, with 12 bases lying between them. The CDR3 sequence is CASSQGGQTSEAFF. The CDR3 DNA is TGCGCCAGCAGCCAAGGCGGACAGACCTCTGAAGCTTTCTTT.

This CDR3 reads CASSLGGTFYEQYF. CDR3 nucleotide sequence: TGTGCCAGCAGCTTAGGGGGGACTTTTTACGAGCAGTACTTC. This chain links TRBV11-3 with TRBJ2-7; weak D call: TRBD2 (6 bases). The CDR3 is 14 residues long. V lost 1 base and J lost 4, with 11 bases in between. From germline, CDR1 is SGHNT and CDR2 YENEEA.

The rearrangement links TRBV6-5 to TRBJ1-6; 7 bases agree with TRBD1. The germline V gene has CDR1 MNHEY and CDR2 SVGAGI. The CDR3 is made up of 14 amino acids. Trimming cost V 5 bases and J 7 bases; bases outside gene matches: 5. This CDR3 is CASSRQGANSPLHF. In nucleotides, the CDR3 is TGTGCCAGCAGTAGACAGGGAGCGAATTCACCCCTCCACTTT.

This sequence joins TRBV6-5 and TRBJ2-7, with 7 bases aligning to TRBD2. V trimming: 0 bases; J trimming: 0 bases; junction bases outside the gene matches: 5. This CDR3 region has 16 residues. In germline, CDR1 is MNHEY, CDR2 SVGAGI. The CDR3 region is CASSYSRASGSYEQYF. The CDR3 DNA reads as TGTGCCAGCAGTTACTCAAGGGCTAGCGGCTCCTACGAGCAGTACTTC.

For this clone: Germline is not matched at one junction end, which may reflect a read error. The chain recombines TRBV28 with TRBJ2-7, with 7 bases identical to TRBD1. Germline V lookup: CDR1 MDHEN, CDR2 SYDVKM. CDR3 length equals 13 residues. This chain's CDR3 is CASSPKPDREPYF. In DNA, the CDR3 is TGTGCCAGCAGCCCGAAACCCGACAGGGAGCCGTACTTC. The whole variable domain, filled in from reference TRBV28 and TRBJ2-7, reads DVKVTQSSRYLVKRTGEKVFLECVQDMDHENMFWYRQDPGLGLRLIYFSYDVKMKEKGDIPEGYSVSREKKERFSLILESASTNQTSMYLCASSPKPDREPYFGPGTRLTVT.

The rearrangement uses TRBV5-1 and TRBJ2-7; D remains ambiguous. The CDR3 totals 15 residues. The germline CDR1 and CDR2 sequences are SGHRS and YFSETQ. V was trimmed by 0 bases and J by 0 bases, leaving 10 bases between them. The CDR3 region has the DNA TGCGCCAGCAGCTTGGACAGCGTAAGCTCCTACGAGCAGTACTTC. Translated: CASSLDSVSSYEQYF.

V and J are TRBV27 and TRBJ2-1; possibly TRBD2 for D (5 bases). Per the germline V gene, CDR1 is MNHEY and CDR2 is SMNVEV (reference sequence). V lost 6 bases to trimming and J lost 8 bases, with 20 bases between them. The CDR3 runs 15 residues. The CDR3 here is CASSPLDVQHYEQFF. In DNA, the CDR3 is TGTGCCAGCAGCCCACTAGATGTTCAACACTATGAGCAGTTCTTC.

V is TRBV7-9 and J is TRBJ2-3; D is uncertain. V was clipped by 1 base and J by 8 bases, with 4 bases between them. The CDR3 consists of 11 residues. Germline lookup yields CDR1 SEHNR and CDR2 FQNEAQ (reference sequence). This chain's CDR3 is CASSLDGTQYF. DNA of the CDR3: TGTGCCAGCAGCTTAGACGGTACGCAGTATTTT.

This CDR3 is CASSLGQGESYEQYF. In DNA, the CDR3 is TGTGCCAGCAGCTTAGGACAGGGTGAGTCCTACGAGCAGTACTTC. The chain is built from TRBV7-2 and TRBJ2-7; TRBD1 aligns across 7 bases. CDR3 length equals 15 residues. The J segment lost 1 base and the V segment lost 1 base, leaving 4 bases of the junction unmatched. The V gene's germline CDR1 is SGHTA and CDR2 FQGNSA.

This chain connects TRBV7-9 to TRBJ1-1; 8 nucleotides match TRBD1. CDR3 length equals 15 residues. CDR1 and CDR2 from the germline V gene are SEHNR and FQNEAQ (reference sequence). V was pared by 3 bases and J by 5 bases, with 8 bases of the junction left unmatched. CDR3 in amino acids: CASSFGTGRRTEAFF. The CDR3 nucleotides are TGTGCCAGCAGCTTCGGGACAGGCCGTCGAACTGAAGCTTTCTTT.

The chain couples TRBV9 to TRBJ2-6; 7 bases match TRBD1. The CDR3 is 16 residues long. Germline CDR1 is SGDLS and CDR2 is YYNGEE. V trimming: 4 bases; J trimming: 3 bases; junction bases outside the gene matches: 7. CDR3 residues: CASSYTQGSGANVLTF. The CDR3 DNA follows: TGTGCCAGCAGCTATACACAGGGGAGTGGGGCCAACGTCCTGACTTTC.

The V call is TRBV4-1, the J call TRBJ2-5; 7 bases fit TRBD2. The CDR3 runs 15 residues. The V segment lost 4 bases and the J segment 3 bases; nucleotides outside the gene matches: 8. Germline assignment: CDR1 MGHRA and CDR2 YSYEKL. CDR3 coding DNA: TGCGCCAGCAGCCCCCCGGGGAGCGGGAAAGAGACCCAGTACTTC. Its translation: CASSPPGSGKETQYF.

V usage is TRBV7-2 and J usage is TRBJ1-3, with TRBD1 as a possible D gene (5 bases). The CDR3 is 16 residues long. Germline CDR1 and CDR2: SGHTA and FQGNSA. Trimming cost V 2 bases and J 0 bases, with 11 bases left between them. CDR3 sequence reads: CASSLSFQGSGNTIYF. The CDR3 nucleotides read TGTGCCAGCAGCTTAAGTTTCCAGGGCTCTGGAAACACCATATATTTT.

This chain uses TRBV29-1 with TRBJ2-3, with unresolved D. This CDR3 comprises 14 residues. Germline V gene lookup returns CDR1 SQVTM and CDR2 ANQGSEA. V was clipped by 2 bases and J by 0 bases, with 9 bases between them. The CDR3 here is CSVEWIGSTDTQYF. As DNA, the CDR3 is TGCAGCGTTGAATGGATCGGGAGCACAGATACGCAGTATTTT.

The J gene is TRBJ2-1, the V gene TRBV27; D is unresolved. This CDR3 comprises 13 residues. V shed 4 bases and J shed 8 bases, with 12 bases lying between them. Germline V CDR1 and CDR2: MNHEY, SMNVEV (reference sequence). The CDR3 protein is CASSSPGRHEQFF. The DNA of the CDR3 is TGTGCCAGCAGTTCACCGGGCAGACATGAGCAGTTCTTC.

The chain links TRBV5-4 to TRBJ1-3; D not resolved. This CDR3 is built from 15 residues. The V end was cut by 0 bases, the J end by 0 bases, with 7 bases between. Per the germline V gene, CDR1 is SGHNT and CDR2 is YYREEE (reference sequence). Here the CDR3 reads CASSLEGRSGNTIYF. The CDR3 coding sequence is TGTGCCAGCAGCTTGGAAGGCCGCTCTGGAAACACCATATATTTT.

This chain uses TRBV10-3 with TRBJ1-1, with 10 positions matching TRBD1. Germline V gives CDR1 ENHRY, CDR2 SYGVKD. CDR3 length equals 13 residues. The junction had 1 base not matched to a gene; V was cut back by 8 bases and J by 1 base. CDR3 amino acids: CAIGQGGNTEAFF. The CDR3 DNA reads TGTGCCATCGGACAGGGGGGGAACACTGAAGCTTTCTTT.

The V call is TRBV7-8, the J call TRBJ2-1; TRBD1 matches 12 bases. The germline V gene encodes CDR1 SGHVS and CDR2 FQNEAQ. V was pared by 6 bases and J by 6 bases, with 6 bases of the junction left unmatched. CDR3 length: 15 amino acids. The CDR3 is CASRLRDRGLNEQFF. CDR3 in DNA: TGTGCCAGCAGACTCCGGGACAGGGGGCTCAATGAGCAGTTCTTC.

This clone was found once. CDR3 sequence: CASSPPGSDTQYF. Here the CDR3 DNA reads TGTGCCAGCTCACCACCGGGGTCAGATACGCAGTATTTT. This rearrangement joins TRBV18 to TRBJ2-3; the D is unclear. Germline lookup yields CDR1 KGHSH and CDR2 LQKENI. CDR3 length: 13 residues. The V end lost 0 bases, the J end lost 4 bases, and 5 bases lay between the germline ends.

V is TRBV9 and J is TRBJ2-1, with 10 positions matching TRBD2. The CDR3 totals 15 residues. J gave up 3 bases and V 4 bases, and 4 bases lay outside the gene matches. Germline V gene lookup returns CDR1 SGDLS and CDR2 YYNGEE. CDR3 in amino acids: CASSLAGGDYNEQFF. The CDR3 region has the DNA TGTGCCAGCAGCTTAGCGGGAGGAGACTACAATGAGCAGTTCTTC.

The chain carries TRBV9 and TRBJ2-3, with no clear D. Germline V gives CDR1 SGDLS, CDR2 YYNGEE. There are 13 residues in the CDR3. V was pared by 5 bases and J by 1 base, with 8 bases between. The CDR3 DNA is TGTGCCAGCAGAGGATCCGGCACAGATACGCAGTATTTT. It is translated as CASRGSGTDTQYF.

V and J are TRBV18 and TRBJ2-5; D gene uncertain. Per the germline V gene, CDR1 is KGHSH and CDR2 is LQKENI. Trimming left V 2 bases short and J 4 bases short, with 8 bases between. The CDR3 length is 13 residues. The CDR3 loop reads CASSPGLGETQYF. The DNA of the CDR3 is TGTGCCAGCTCACCAGGGCTGGGAGAGACCCAGTACTTC.

The chain uses TRBV30 and TRBJ1-4; no clear D. Germline values: CDR1 GTSNPN, CDR2 SVGIG (reference sequence). V was pared by 2 bases and J by 8 bases, with 9 bases between. The CDR3 is made up of 12 amino acids. The CDR3 reads CAWSREREKLFF. In nucleotides, the CDR3 is TGTGCCTGGAGTCGAGAACGCGAAAAACTGTTTTTT.

V is TRBV10-3 and J is TRBJ2-5; the match to TRBD2 covers 8 bases. This CDR3 comprises 15 residues. From germline, CDR1 is ENHRY and CDR2 SYGVKD. V shed 0 bases, J shed 5 bases, and the junction held 5 bases outside the gene matches. The CDR3 protein is CAISESGTRGETQYF. For the CDR3, the DNA is TGTGCCATCAGTGAGTCCGGGACTAGAGGCGAGACCCAGTACTTC.

The chain uses TRBV5-1 and TRBJ1-5, with D unclear. CDR1 and CDR2 from the germline V gene are SGHRS and YFSETQ. The CDR3 is 13 amino acids. Trimming took off 0 bases at V and 3 bases at J, with 4 bases between the two ends. CDR3 sequence: CASSLEVNQPQHF. The CDR3 DNA reads as TGCGCCAGCAGCTTGGAGGTCAATCAGCCCCAGCATTTT. Full variable domain (outside the CDR3, taken from reference TRBV5-1 and TRBJ1-5): KAGVTQTPRYLIKTRGQQVTLSCSPISGHRSVSWYQQTPGQGLQFLFEYFSETQRNKGNFPGRFSGRQFSNSRSEMNVSTLELGDSALYLCASSLEVNQPQHFGDGTRLSIL.